This T cell receptor (beta chain) was obtained from a study of shared clonotypes between healthy human individuals. About the study: Researchers assigned three CD4 naive, three CD4 memory, two CD8 naive and one CD8 memory plate to each donor.

Everyone who donated was a Caucasian adult who lived in Nashville, Tennessee. This was a deep-level run. Data came from immunoSEQ multiplex PCR; TCRdb stores just in-frame clones and leaves some out. Of around 1.1 million clones in the sample, 75% to 85% were seen once. The source of this sequence is a young man in good health. Some clones in this sample may be carry-over from other donors' samples. Sequenced material: memory CD4+ T cells from PBMCs. Subset of the sample: CD45RA-negative fraction.

Written as DNA, the CDR3 is TGTGCCAGCAGCTCCGACGGCTTCCAAGAGACCCAGTACTTC. This encodes CASSSDGFQETQYF. J is TRBJ2-5 and V is TRBV5-6; D unclear. The germline V gene has CDR1 SGHDT and CDR2 YYEEEE. The V and J ends lost 3 bases and 1 base respectively, with 10 bases between them. This CDR3 has 14 residues.